Given below is one TCR beta chain in context. Specified time point: pretreatment peripheral blood. Patients presented with locally advanced or metastatic urothelial carcinoma. This CDR3 region has 10 residues. Germline V gene sequence: CDR1 SNHLY, CDR2 FYNNEI. The V end lost 8 bases, the J end lost 5 bases, and 6 bases lay between the germline ends. Produced via immunoSEQ multiplex PCR; TCRdb's table is partial and in-frame only. The sample yields tens of thousands of clones, approximately 86% seen once. The data stem from a study of PD-L1 blockade in urothelial cancer. About the research overall: Samples came from 3 weeks, at the second dose, and 6 weeks into treatment. A median of about 140,000 T cells was found in the blood samples.

This clonotype was sampled from a man in his fifties or sixties with urothelial cancer. Source: PBMCs, taken around atezolizumab (anti-PD-L1) treatment. The chain is built from TRBV2 and TRBJ2-5, with no clear D. The chain's CDR3 is CASRVETQYF. The CDR3 nucleotides read TGTGCCAGCCGGGTGGAGACCCAGTACTTC. Full variable domain (rest looked up from reference TRBV2 and TRBJ2-5): EPEVTQTPSHQVTQMGQEVILRCVPISNHLYFYWYRQILGQKVEFLVSFYNNEISEKSEIFDDQFSVERPDGSNFTLKIRSTKLEDSAMYFCASRVETQYFGPGTRLLVL.